These 29 T cell receptor beta chains were all obtained from the same sample, sequenced in a study of Ad26.COV2.S vaccination and SARS-CoV-2 variants. Here immunoSEQ multiplex PCR was the method, and the copy in TCRdb shows in-frame clones only, minus some. The table shows 250,000 or so clones, with around nine tenths occurring only once. The sample's treatment: roughly 20 received Ad26.COV2.S at low or high dose, single or two shots; five or six received placebo; per-sample allocation not given. After the first vaccine or placebo injection, samples were drawn on day 63. Sample: peripheral blood, taken in a trial of Ad26.COV2.S vaccine versus placebo. The receptors were sampled from a person between 18 and 60 years old who received the Ad26.COV2.S COVID-19 vaccine or a placebo.

The chain recombines TRBV4-3 with TRBJ1-2; D is perhaps TRBD1 (5 bases). Trimming removed 0 bases at V and 4 bases at J, with 12 bases between. Germline V gene lookup returns CDR1 LGHNA and CDR2 YSLEER. CDR3 size: 15 residues. The CDR3 nucleotides are TGCGCCAGCAGCCAAGATTCCGGGGCGGCCTATGGCTACACCTTC. Translating it yields CASSQDSGAAYGYTF.

The V call is TRBV7-8, the J call TRBJ1-4; D not certain. Trimming stripped 6 bases from V and 7 bases from J, with 15 bases between. The CDR3 has 14 residues. Germline V gene data show CDR1 as SGHVS and CDR2 as FQNEAQ. CDR3 DNA: TGTGCCAGCAGTTTAAACGGGGTTCGTGAAAAACTGTTTTTT. Translation gives CASSLNGVREKLFF.

The V gene is TRBV19, the J gene TRBJ2-2; no clear D gene. The CDR3 extends over 14 amino acids. Germline loops: CDR1 LNHDA, CDR2 SQIVND (reference sequence). Trimming took off 4 bases at V and 4 bases at J, with 10 bases between the two ends. CDR3 region: CASSKGTFTGELFF. Here the CDR3 DNA reads TGTGCCAGTAGTAAGGGTACTTTCACCGGGGAGCTGTTTTTT. The entire variable domain, with the rest obtained from reference TRBV19 and TRBJ2-2, is as follows: DGGITQSPKYLFRKEGQNVTLSCEQNLNHDAMYWYRQDPGQGLRLIYYSQIVNDFQKGDIAEGYSVSREKKESFPLTVTSAQKNPTAFYLCASSKGTFTGELFFGEGSRLTVL.

This clone was observed once. This chain uses TRBV6-2 or TRBV6-3 with TRBJ2-7, with 7 bases that match TRBD2. Germline V gene data show CDR1 as MNHEY and CDR2 as SVGEGT. With 2 bases clipped from V and 4 bases from J, the junction kept 5 bases outside the gene matches. The CDR3 sequence is 14 residues long. The CDR3 spells CASSYTRGGYEQYF. The CDR3 DNA reads as TGTGCCAGCAGTTACACGAGGGGAGGGTACGAGCAGTACTTC.

The chain is built from TRBV30 and TRBJ2-3, with D possibly being TRBD2 (6 bases). The CDR3 runs 13 residues. The germline V gene encodes CDR1 GTSNPN and CDR2 SVGIG (reference sequence). Trimming stripped 0 bases from V and 4 bases from J, with 8 bases between. This CDR3 reads CAWSVSGADTQYF. DNA for the CDR3: TGTGCCTGGAGTGTTTCGGGGGCAGATACGCAGTATTTT.

The chain employs TRBV11-2 and TRBJ2-7, with unresolved D. The germline CDR1 and CDR2 sequences are SGHAT and FQNNGV. The CDR3 extends over 13 amino acids. Trimming took off 1 base at V and 5 bases at J, with 9 bases between the two ends. CDR3 coding DNA: TGTGCCAGCAGCTTAGGGCAGAAGCACGAGCAGTACTTC. It codes for CASSLGQKHEQYF.

The chain recombines TRBV19 with TRBJ1-5, with TRBD1 matching 10 bases. Trimming removed 6 bases from V and 6 bases from J; junction bases left unmatched: 8. The germline gives CDR1 LNHDA, CDR2 SQIVND (reference sequence). This CDR3 comprises 15 residues. CDR3 nucleotides: TGTGCCAGTAGCCCCGGGACAGGGGAGAGTCAGCCCCAGCATTTT. It encodes CASSPGTGESQPQHF.

The genes are TRBV5-1 and TRBJ2-2, with D possibly TRBD1 on 6 matching bases. The CDR3 extends over 14 amino acids. Trimming took 5 bases from V and 6 from J, leaving 14 bases between them. Germline CDR1 SGHRS, CDR2 YFSETQ. The CDR3 loop is CASSTLQGAGELFF. CDR3 in DNA: TGCGCCAGCAGTACGTTACAGGGCGCCGGGGAGCTGTTTTTT.

The genes are TRBV9 and TRBJ2-7; TRBD1 is a possible D gene (6 bases). The CDR3 spans 13 residues. V was shortened by 3 bases and J by 5 bases, with 12 bases between the two germline ends. CDR1 SGDLS and CDR2 YYNGEE come from the germline V gene. The CDR3 protein is CASSAARGNEQYF. The CDR3 coding sequence is TGTGCCAGCAGCGCTGCCAGGGGAAACGAGCAGTACTTC.

This clone showed up just once. DNA of the CDR3: TGTGCCAGCAGCTTCCGGGACAGAGCTATCTACGAGCAGTACTTC. This sequence encodes CASSFRDRAIYEQYF. The rearrangement links TRBV5-4 to TRBJ2-7, with 7 bases lining up with TRBD1. V shed 2 bases, J shed 3 bases, and the junction held 8 bases outside the gene matches. Germline CDR1 and CDR2: SGHNT and YYREEE (reference sequence). The CDR3 runs to 15 residues. Drawing the rest from reference TRBV5-4 and TRBJ2-7, the complete variable domain is ETGVTQSPTHLIKTRGQQVTLRCSSQSGHNTVSWYQQALGQGPQFIFQYYREEENGRGNFPPRFSGLQFPNYSSELNVNALELDDSALYLCASSFRDRAIYEQYFGPGTRLTVT.

The rearrangement uses TRBV19 and TRBJ2-3; 8 nucleotides agree with TRBD1. The CDR3 is 15 residues long. Looked up from germline, CDR1 is LNHDA and CDR2 is SQIVND (reference sequence). Trimming took 6 bases from V and 4 from J; bases not matched to a gene: 9. CDR3 sequence: CASRATGVGSDTQYF. CDR3 nucleotides: TGTGCCAGTAGGGCGACAGGGGTGGGTTCAGATACGCAGTATTTT.

A word on this clone: Other DNA sequences within the sample encode an identical CDR3. The J gene is TRBJ2-1, the V gene TRBV7-2; D unclear. The V gene's germline CDR1 is SGHTA and CDR2 FQGNSA. Trimming took off 5 bases at V and 7 bases at J, with 6 bases between the two ends. The CDR3 totals 11 residues. The CDR3, as DNA: TGTGCCAGCAGCCTTTTGAATGAGCAGTTCTTC. Amino acid sequence: CASSLLNEQFF.

This chain joins TRBV12-5 and TRBJ1-2, with D unclear. V lost 6 bases to trimming and J lost 4 bases, with 9 bases between them. The CDR3 consists of 12 residues. The germline gives CDR1 LGHNT, CDR2 FRNRAP. CDR3 sequence (DNA): TGTGCTAGTGGATCATCCTCCTATGGCTACACCTTC. Protein product: CASGSSSYGYTF.

V gene TRBV25-1 combines with J gene TRBJ1-5; D might be TRBD1 (6 bases). This CDR3 has 13 amino acids. Germline CDR1 is MGHDK and CDR2 is SYGVNS. The V end was cut by 7 bases, the J end by 6 bases, with 13 bases between. CDR3: CASKAGEGQPQHF. The CDR3 coding sequence is TGTGCCAGCAAGGCAGGGGAAGGTCAGCCCCAGCATTTT.

The chain is built from TRBV18 and TRBJ1-1; TRBD1 agrees at 11 bases. CDR3 length: 15 residues. Looked up from germline, CDR1 is KGHSH and CDR2 is LQKENI. J was trimmed by 7 bases and V by 4 bases; bases with no gene match: 8. CDR3 nucleotide sequence: TGTGCCAGCTCACAAACCGGGACAGGGGGAATTGAAGCTTTCTTT. Residues: CASSQTGTGGIEAFF. Together with reference TRBV18 and TRBJ1-1, the CDR3 gives the full variable domain: NAGVMQNPRHLVRRRGQEARLRCSPMKGHSHVYWYRQLPEEGLKFMVYLQKENIIDESGMPKERFSAEFPKEGPSILRIQQVVRGDSAAYFCASSQTGTGGIEAFFGQGTRLTVV.

This chain connects TRBV4-3 to TRBJ1-2, with 8 bases that match TRBD1. Germline trimming cut 0 bases from V and 8 bases from J; bases unmatched to any gene: 8. CDR3 length: 15 amino acids. The germline gives CDR1 LGHNA, CDR2 YSLEER. In DNA form, the CDR3 reads TGCGCCAGCAGCCAAGATCAGACAGGGGTAAACGGCTACACCTTC. Its protein product is CASSQDQTGVNGYTF.

The chain is built from TRBV25-1 and TRBJ2-2; the match to TRBD1 covers 8 bases. Germline V gene lookup returns CDR1 MGHDK and CDR2 SYGVNS. The CDR3 length is 14 residues. V gave up 4 bases and J gave up 5 bases; unmatched junction bases: 3. CDR3 DNA sequence: TGTGCCAGCAGTGGCAGGGGGCTTACCGGGGAGCTGTTTTTT. Amino acids: CASSGRGLTGELFF.

This clone has a single count. V is TRBV5-1 and J is TRBJ1-3, with a tentative D call TRBD1 (5 bases). Trimming cost V 2 bases and J 0 bases, with 6 bases left between them. CDR3 length equals 14 residues. CDR1 and CDR2 (germline): SGHRS, YFSETQ. CDR3 loop: CASSFDSSGNTIYF. The CDR3 DNA follows: TGCGCCAGCAGCTTCGACAGCTCTGGAAACACCATATATTTT.

The V and J genes are TRBV5-4 and TRBJ2-1, with 12 bases fitting TRBD2. The length of the CDR3 is 16 residues. V lost 4 bases, J lost 9 bases, and 11 bases stayed unmatched. CDR1 and CDR2 from the germline V gene are SGHNT and YYREEE (reference sequence). The CDR3 DNA reads as TGTGCCAGCAGCGAGCAACTAGCGGGGGGATCGGGTGAGCAGTTCTTC. Translation gives CASSEQLAGGSGEQFF.

This chain connects TRBV3-1 (or the pseudogene TRBV3-2) to TRBJ1-6; D unclear. The CDR3 loop spans 15 amino acids. Germline CDR1 and CDR2: LGHDT and YNNKEL (reference sequence). Trimming cost V 1 base and J 3 bases, with 7 bases left between them. CDR3 sequence reads: CASSQGGNYNSPLHF. The CDR3 nucleotides read TGTGCCAGCAGCCAAGGAGGGAACTATAATTCACCCCTCCACTTT.

Comment on this clone: Other DNA sequences in this sample translate to the same CDR3. This chain connects TRBV18 to TRBJ1-1, with 7 bases lining up with TRBD1. Germline V gene lookup returns CDR1 KGHSH and CDR2 LQKENI. V lost 5 bases to trimming and J lost 2 bases; unmatched junction nucleotides: 5. The CDR3 has 14 residues. The CDR3 loop is CASSAGQLNTEAFF. DNA for the CDR3: TGTGCCAGCTCAGCGGGACAGCTTAACACTGAAGCTTTCTTT.

This sequence joins TRBV5-6 and TRBJ2-3, with D perhaps TRBD2 (6 bases). V was clipped by 2 bases and J by 0 bases, with 7 bases between them. The CDR3 length is 14 residues. Germline CDR1 SGHDT, CDR2 YYEEEE. The CDR3 DNA reads as TGTGCCAGCAGCTTCAGCGGGAGCACAGATACGCAGTATTTT. This translates into CASSFSGSTDTQYF.

The chain couples TRBV28 to TRBJ1-6; D possibly corresponds to TRBD1 (5 bases). Germline-derived CDR1 and CDR2 are MDHEN and SYDVKM. CDR3 length: 15 residues. With 2 bases removed from V and 9 bases from J, the gap between germline ends came to 14 bases. CDR3 in amino acids: CASSLAAGLSSPLHF. The DNA for the CDR3 is TGTGCCAGCAGTTTAGCGGCAGGGTTATCTTCACCCCTCCACTTT.

V gene TRBV7-2 combines with J gene TRBJ2-3, with 7 bases identical to TRBD2. CDR1 is SGHTA and CDR2 is FQGNSA in the germline V gene. The ends lost 1 base at V and 5 bases at J; junction bases unmatched: 9. The CDR3 sequence is 16 residues long. This chain's CDR3 is CASSLGRAGYKDTQYF. The CDR3 DNA follows: TGTGCCAGCAGCTTAGGAAGAGCGGGATATAAAGATACGCAGTATTTT. The variable domain in full, completed from reference TRBV7-2 and TRBJ2-3, reads GAGVSQSPSNKVTEKGKDVELRCDPISGHTALYWYRQSLGQGLEFLIYFQGNSAPDKSGLPSDRFSAERTGGSVSTLTIQRTQQEDSAVYLCASSLGRAGYKDTQYFGPGTRLTVL.

The V gene is TRBV18, the J gene TRBJ1-4, with a tentative D call TRBD1 (6 bases). The V and J ends lost 2 bases and 0 bases respectively, with 13 bases between them. CDR1 KGHSH and CDR2 LQKENI come from the germline V gene. The CDR3 loop spans 17 amino acids. The CDR3 DNA sequence: TGTGCCAGCTCACCATTACAGGGTAGGGCAACTAATGAAAAACTGTTTTTT. Its protein is CASSPLQGRATNEKLFF. The complete variable domain, with remaining parts taken from reference TRBV18 and TRBJ1-4, reads NAGVMQNPRHLVRRRGQEARLRCSPMKGHSHVYWYRQLPEEGLKFMVYLQKENIIDESGMPKERFSAEFPKEGPSILRIQQVVRGDSAAYFCASSPLQGRATNEKLFFGSGTQLSVL.

The rearrangement joins TRBV30 to TRBJ2-7; tentative D call: TRBD2 (5 bases). CDR3 size: 11 residues. The V end lost 3 bases, the J end lost 5 bases, and 8 bases lay between the germline ends. Germline assignment: CDR1 GTSNPN and CDR2 SVGIG (reference sequence). The CDR3 sequence: CAWSEGNEQYF. Written as DNA, the CDR3 is TGTGCCTGGAGCGAGGGAAACGAGCAGTACTTC. Drawing the rest from reference TRBV30 and TRBJ2-7, the complete variable domain is SQTIHQWPATLVQPVGSPLSLECTVEGTSNPNLYWYRQAAGRGLQLLFYSVGIGQISSEVPQNLSASRPQDRQFILSSKKLLLSDSGFYLCAWSEGNEQYFGPGTRLTVT.

This clone occurred once. The chain joins TRBV19 to TRBJ2-2; D gene uncertain. This CDR3 contains 16 residues. Trimming took 3 bases from V and 2 from J, leaving 13 bases between them. Germline V gives CDR1 LNHDA, CDR2 SQIVND (reference sequence). The CDR3 DNA sequence: TGTGCCAGTAGTATTCAAGGGCAGATCAACACCGGGGAGCTGTTTTTT. This gives the protein CASSIQGQINTGELFF.

The chain uses TRBV18 and TRBJ1-2; D uncertain. Between the trimmed V and J ends, which lost 3 bases and 3 bases, there was a span of 14 bases. This CDR3 has 15 amino acids. The germline V gene encodes CDR1 KGHSH and CDR2 LQKENI. CDR3 coding DNA: TGTGCCAGCTCACCCGAGGCCTTCGTGGACTATGGCTACACCTTC. Translated: CASSPEAFVDYGYTF. The whole variable domain, filled in from reference TRBV18 and TRBJ1-2, reads NAGVMQNPRHLVRRRGQEARLRCSPMKGHSHVYWYRQLPEEGLKFMVYLQKENIIDESGMPKERFSAEFPKEGPSILRIQQVVRGDSAAYFCASSPEAFVDYGYTFGSGTRLTVV.

The chain carries TRBV4-2 and TRBJ2-5; perhaps TRBD1 as D (6 bases). With 0 bases removed from V and 5 bases from J, the gap between germline ends came to 16 bases. This CDR3 comprises 16 residues. Germline CDR1 LGHNA, CDR2 YNFKEQ. CDR3 loop: CASSQDPGDIGETQYF. The DNA for the CDR3 is TGTGCCAGCAGCCAAGACCCAGGGGATATAGGGGAGACCCAGTACTTC.